The sequence of this T cell receptor (beta chain) was determined in a study of blood T cell repertoires in COVID-19. For the study at large: Acute and convalescent COVID-19 specimens originated in the United States, Italy and Spain. Nucleic acid was either cDNA or gDNA, and it came from T cells, B-cell-depleted T cells, or PBMCs.

Profiled with immunoSEQ multiplex PCR; TCRdb holds only in-frame clones, not every one. The sample lists about 220,000 clones, about 87% occurring once. Sequenced: PBMCs or T cells enriched from blood (not recorded which). The source is a young woman who had recovered from COVID-19.

In DNA, the CDR3 is TGTGCCAGCAGCGAATGGGACTTAGGAAACATTCAGTACTTC. It is translated as CASSEWDLGNIQYF. The rearrangement links TRBV2 to TRBJ2-4; possibly TRBD2 for D (6 bases). Between the trimmed V and J ends, which lost 6 bases and 6 bases, there was a span of 15 bases. This CDR3 region has 14 residues. CDR1 SNHLY and CDR2 FYNNEI come from the germline V gene.